Listed here are 5 T cell receptor beta chains from one sample, sequenced in a study of blood T cell repertoires in COVID-19 (dated by TCRdb to about 2020). Library preparation employed the immunoSEQ multiplex PCR assay. The immuneACCESS repertoire file appears here via TCRdb, limited to in-frame rearrangements. These files lack a portion of the clones; in checked studies, under half of the deficit traces to unresolved V genes, and the cause of the others is not known. The sample table lists about half a million clones, 89% of them with a count of one. 0.9% of the sample is in the top ten clones. Material for sequencing was peripheral blood. The receptors were gathered from a young man with COVID-19, enrolled during active disease.

Concerning this clone: At the DNA level, this CDR3 is encoded by other sequences in the same sample as well. The chain has TRBV3-1 (or the pseudogene TRBV3-2) and TRBJ1-1, with no clear D. This CDR3 is built from 14 residues. From germline, CDR1 is LGHDT and CDR2 YNNKEL (reference sequence). V lost 1 base and J 4 bases, leaving 10 bases between the germline ends. CDR3: CASSQGGGGTEAFF. The CDR3 DNA is TGTGCCAGCAGCCAAGGGGGTGGAGGCACTGAAGCTTTCTTT.

This chain uses TRBV28 with TRBJ2-3, with D unclear. This CDR3 region has 13 residues. Germline CDR1 reads MDHEN; CDR2 reads SYDVKM. Trimming left V 3 bases short and J 2 bases short, with 6 bases between. CDR3 amino acids: CASSFSVTDTQYF. CDR3 DNA: TGTGCCAGCAGTTTTTCTGTCACAGATACGCAGTATTTT.

Here the CDR3 reads CASSDLTGTEAFF. CDR3 nucleotides: TGTGCCAGCAGTGACCTGACAGGCACTGAAGCTTTCTTT. The V and J genes are TRBV6-4 and TRBJ1-1, with D possibly TRBD1 on 6 matching bases. V was pared by 2 bases and J by 4 bases, with 8 bases between. Germline V gives CDR1 MRHNA, CDR2 SNTAGT. The CDR3 sequence is 13 residues long.

The V gene is TRBV6-1, the J gene TRBJ1-4; TRBD1 agrees at 10 bases. Trimming cost V 0 bases and J 5 bases; bases outside gene matches: 3. Germline V gene data show CDR1 as MNHNS and CDR2 as SASEGT. The CDR3 length is 16 residues. CDR3: CASSEAQTGGNEKLFF. The DNA of the CDR3 is TGTGCCAGCAGTGAAGCCCAGACAGGGGGCAATGAAAAACTGTTTTTT.

This chain joins TRBV6-5 and TRBJ1-1; D unresolved. Per germline, CDR1 MNHEY and CDR2 SVGAGI. The V gene lost 6 bases and the J gene lost 8 bases, with 19 bases spanning the gap. The CDR3 length is 14 residues. CDR3 bases: TGTGCCAGCAGGCTCCACGAACGGGGTGTGGAAGCTTTCTTT. Its translation: CASRLHERGVEAFF.